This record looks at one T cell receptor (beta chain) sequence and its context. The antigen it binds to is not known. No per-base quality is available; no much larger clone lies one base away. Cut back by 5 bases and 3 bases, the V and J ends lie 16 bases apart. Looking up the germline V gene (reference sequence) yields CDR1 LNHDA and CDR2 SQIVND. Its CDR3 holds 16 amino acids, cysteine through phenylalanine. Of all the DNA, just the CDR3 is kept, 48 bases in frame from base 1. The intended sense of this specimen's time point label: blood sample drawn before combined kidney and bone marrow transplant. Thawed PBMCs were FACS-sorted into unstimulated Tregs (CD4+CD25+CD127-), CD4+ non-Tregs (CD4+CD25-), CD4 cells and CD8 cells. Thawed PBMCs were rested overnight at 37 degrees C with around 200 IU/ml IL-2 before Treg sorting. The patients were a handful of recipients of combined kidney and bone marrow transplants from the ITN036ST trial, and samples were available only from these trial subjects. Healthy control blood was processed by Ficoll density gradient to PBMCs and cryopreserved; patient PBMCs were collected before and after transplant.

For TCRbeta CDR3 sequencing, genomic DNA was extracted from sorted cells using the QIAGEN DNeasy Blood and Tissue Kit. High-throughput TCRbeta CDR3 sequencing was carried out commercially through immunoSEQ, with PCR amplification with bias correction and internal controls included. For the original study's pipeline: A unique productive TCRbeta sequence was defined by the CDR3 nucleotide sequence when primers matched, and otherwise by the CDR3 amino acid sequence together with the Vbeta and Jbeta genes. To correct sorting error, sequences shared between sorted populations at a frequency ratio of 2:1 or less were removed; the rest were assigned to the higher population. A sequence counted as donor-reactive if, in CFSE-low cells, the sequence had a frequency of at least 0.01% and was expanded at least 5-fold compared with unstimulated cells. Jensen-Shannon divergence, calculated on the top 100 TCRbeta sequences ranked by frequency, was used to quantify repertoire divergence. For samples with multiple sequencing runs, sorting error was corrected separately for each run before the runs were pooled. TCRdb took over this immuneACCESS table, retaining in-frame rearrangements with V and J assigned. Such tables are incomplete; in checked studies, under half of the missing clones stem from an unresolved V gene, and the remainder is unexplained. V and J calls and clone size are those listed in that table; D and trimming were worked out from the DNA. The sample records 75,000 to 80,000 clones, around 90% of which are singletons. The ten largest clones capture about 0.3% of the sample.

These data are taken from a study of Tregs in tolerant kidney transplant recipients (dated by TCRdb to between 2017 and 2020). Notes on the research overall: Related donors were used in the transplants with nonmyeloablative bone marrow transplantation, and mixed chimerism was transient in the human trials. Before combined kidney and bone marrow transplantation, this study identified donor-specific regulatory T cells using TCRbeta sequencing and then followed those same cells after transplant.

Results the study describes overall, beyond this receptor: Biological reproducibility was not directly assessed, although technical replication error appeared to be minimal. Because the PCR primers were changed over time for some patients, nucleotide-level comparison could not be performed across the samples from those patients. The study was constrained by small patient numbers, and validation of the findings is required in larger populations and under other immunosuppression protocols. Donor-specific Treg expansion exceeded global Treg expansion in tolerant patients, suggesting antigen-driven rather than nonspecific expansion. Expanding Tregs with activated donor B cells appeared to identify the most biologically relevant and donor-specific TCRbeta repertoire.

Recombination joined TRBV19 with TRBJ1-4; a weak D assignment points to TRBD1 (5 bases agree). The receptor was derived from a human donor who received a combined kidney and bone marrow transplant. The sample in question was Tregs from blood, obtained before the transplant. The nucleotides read TGTGCCAGTAGTCCCGGCGCAGGGCTTGCTAATGAAAAACTGTTTTTT. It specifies CASSPGAGLANEKLFF.